The 21 T cell receptor beta chains below all came from one sample that was sequenced in a study of blood T cell repertoires in COVID-19. Some clones are missing from TCRdb's copy, which holds only in-frame ones; the method was immunoSEQ multiplex PCR. The table lists about 69,000 clones, around 86% of them singletons. Sequenced input: peripheral blood. These receptors originate from an elderly man with acute or convalescent COVID-19.

CDR3 in DNA: TGTGCCAGCTCACCACCGGGCACCTACGAGCAGTACTTC. It yields the protein CASSPPGTYEQYF. V and J are TRBV18 and TRBJ2-7, with D hard to call. Germline assignment: CDR1 KGHSH and CDR2 LQKENI. The CDR3 loop spans 13 amino acids. V was clipped by 0 bases and J by 2 bases, with 5 bases between them.

This clone has only one observation. The chain uses TRBV30 and TRBJ2-5, with D possibly matching TRBD1 (6 bases). This CDR3 spans 15 amino acids. Germline V CDR1 and CDR2: GTSNPN, SVGIG (reference sequence). Trimming cost V 5 bases and J 1 base, with 17 bases left between them. The CDR3 loop reads CAWEGPRGVQETQYF. The CDR3 DNA reads TGTGCCTGGGAAGGACCCAGGGGCGTCCAAGAGACCCAGTACTTC. Supplemented by reference TRBV30 and TRBJ2-5, the full variable domain reads SQTIHQWPATLVQPVGSPLSLECTVEGTSNPNLYWYRQAAGRGLQLLFYSVGIGQISSEVPQNLSASRPQDRQFILSSKKLLLSDSGFYLCAWEGPRGVQETQYFGPGTRLLVL.

V and J are TRBV29-1 and TRBJ2-3; D is perhaps TRBD1 (5 bases). The germline V gene has CDR1 SQVTM and CDR2 ANQGSEA. There are 19 residues in the CDR3. V gave up 2 bases and J gave up 0 bases, with 24 bases separating them. The CDR3: CSVEQSPPVQGTSTDTQYF. CDR3 bases: TGCAGCGTTGAACAATCCCCCCCCGTCCAGGGTACTAGCACAGATACGCAGTATTTT.

This clone came up a few times. V gene TRBV6-6 combines with J gene TRBJ2-2, with 7 bases fitting TRBD2. The CDR3 sequence is 16 residues long. The germline gives CDR1 MNHNY, CDR2 SVGAGI (reference sequence). With 7 bases clipped from V and 4 bases from J, the junction kept 12 bases outside the gene matches. The CDR3 is CASTNPGGLVTGELFF. The CDR3 region has the DNA TGTGCCAGCACCAACCCGGGAGGCTTGGTCACCGGGGAGCTGTTTTTT.

V and J are TRBV7-2 and TRBJ2-7, with TRBD1 matching 7 bases. CDR1 is SGHTA and CDR2 is FQGNSA in the germline V gene. V gave up 5 bases and J gave up 2 bases; unmatched junction bases: 9. The CDR3 length is 15 residues. DNA of the CDR3: TGTGCCAGCAGCCTAAAACCGGGACAGCCCTACGAGCAGTACTTC. Translating gives CASSLKPGQPYEQYF.

This clone showed up just once. The V gene is TRBV10-1, the J gene TRBJ2-1; D is undetermined. The CDR3 loop spans 15 amino acids. V was shortened by 4 bases and J by 0 bases, with 10 bases between the two germline ends. Germline-derived CDR1 and CDR2 are WNHNN and SYGVQD (reference sequence). The CDR3 is CASSARLGSYNEQFF. CDR3 in DNA: TGCGCCAGCAGTGCACGACTTGGCTCCTACAATGAGCAGTTCTTC.

CDR3 nucleotide sequence: TGTGCCAGCAGCGTAGACCCCAGGACAGTCTATGGCTACACCTTC. The encoded protein is CASSVDPRTVYGYTF. This chain connects TRBV9 to TRBJ1-2; D might be TRBD1 (6 bases). The CDR3 loop spans 15 amino acids. Trimming shortened V by 0 bases and J by 4 bases, and 13 bases separated the two germline ends. CDR1 is SGDLS, CDR2 YYNGEE, per germline.

The CDR3 region has the DNA TGTGCCAGCAGTCCGACAGGGTTGAACACCGGGGAGCTGTTTTTT. Protein product: CASSPTGLNTGELFF. The chain links TRBV27 to TRBJ2-2; 7 positions agree with TRBD1. Trimming removed 5 bases from V and 1 base from J; junction bases left unmatched: 4. The CDR3 is 15 residues long. The germline V gene has CDR1 MNHEY and CDR2 SMNVEV (reference sequence).

CDR3 sequence reads: CASSTQGVHTEAFF. The CDR3 DNA sequence: TGTGCCAGTAGTACACAGGGAGTGCACACTGAAGCTTTCTTT. The V call is TRBV19, the J call TRBJ1-1; a possible D gene is TRBD1 (6 bases). This CDR3 has 14 residues. V lost 4 bases and J 3 bases, leaving 12 bases between the germline ends. The germline gives CDR1 LNHDA, CDR2 SQIVND (reference sequence).

The gene calls are TRBV24-1 and TRBJ2-1; 10 positions agree with TRBD2. Germline V gene lookup returns CDR1 KGHDR and CDR2 SFDVKD. Trimming took 3 bases from V and 4 from J; bases not matched to a gene: 5. The length of the CDR3 is 16 residues. The CDR3 region is CATSDLSAGGYNEQFF. In DNA, the CDR3 is TGTGCCACCAGTGATCTCTCAGCGGGAGGGTACAATGAGCAGTTCTTC.

The chain carries TRBV29-1 and TRBJ2-7; 7 bases are a match to TRBD2. CDR1 and CDR2 from the germline V gene are SQVTM and ANQGSEA. The CDR3 consists of 13 residues. The V segment lost 3 bases and the J segment 1 base; nucleotides outside the gene matches: 3. This chain's CDR3 is CSVEGGQSYEQYF. CDR3 DNA sequence: TGCAGCGTTGAGGGAGGGCAGTCCTACGAGCAGTACTTC.

Concerning this clone itself: Other DNA sequences from this sample encode an identical CDR3 as well. The chain carries TRBV7-2 and TRBJ2-5, with D unclear. Between the trimmed V and J ends, which lost 3 bases and 5 bases, there was a span of 4 bases. The CDR3 length is 11 residues. Germline-derived CDR1 and CDR2 are SGHTA and FQGNSA. The CDR3 here is CASSFRETQYF. The CDR3 nucleotides are TGTGCCAGCAGCTTTCGGGAGACCCAGTACTTC. Full variable domain (rest looked up from reference TRBV7-2 and TRBJ2-5): GAGVSQSPSNKVTEKGKDVELRCDPISGHTALYWYRQSLGQGLEFLIYFQGNSAPDKSGLPSDRFSAERTGGSVSTLTIQRTQQEDSAVYLCASSFRETQYFGPGTRLLVL.

The chain combines TRBV5-1 with TRBJ2-1, with D possibly being TRBD1 (5 bases). CDR1 is SGHRS, CDR2 YFSETQ, per germline. Trimming cost V 3 bases and J 4 bases, with 17 bases left between them. There are 16 residues in the CDR3. CDR3 residues: CASSSFQGLPYNEQFF. CDR3 nucleotide sequence: TGCGCCAGCAGCTCCTTCCAGGGCTTACCTTACAATGAGCAGTTCTTC.

The rearrangement uses TRBV5-8 and TRBJ1-2; D uncertain. From germline, CDR1 is SGHTS and CDR2 YDEGEE. Trimming stripped 4 bases from V and 8 bases from J, with 18 bases between. The CDR3 loop spans 14 amino acids. The CDR3 reads CASSINREGRGYTF. CDR3 nucleotides: TGTGCCAGCAGCATAAACCGGGAGGGTAGGGGCTACACCTTC.

The chain recombines TRBV6-6 with TRBJ1-5; no definite D call. Germline CDR1 and CDR2: MNHNY and SVGAGI (reference sequence). Trimming left V 0 bases short and J 6 bases short, with 6 bases between. The CDR3 is 13 residues long. This CDR3 is CASSYSAGQPQHF. The DNA for the CDR3 is TGTGCCAGCAGTTACTCGGCAGGTCAGCCCCAGCATTTT.

The rearrangement joins TRBV19 to TRBJ2-7; 8 nucleotides align to TRBD2. V shed 0 bases and J 5 bases; nucleotides not matched to a gene: 9. Germline CDR1 LNHDA, CDR2 SQIVND (reference sequence). This CDR3 is built from 16 residues. The CDR3 coding sequence is TGTGCCAGTAGTATAGATCGGGGGGGGGCTCGAAACGAGCAGTACTTC. This codes for CASSIDRGGARNEQYF. Full variable domain (rest looked up from reference TRBV19 and TRBJ2-7): DGGITQSPKYLFRKEGQNVTLSCEQNLNHDAMYWYRQDPGQGLRLIYYSQIVNDFQKGDIAEGYSVSREKKESFPLTVTSAQKNPTAFYLCASSIDRGGARNEQYFGPGTRLTVT.

This chain connects TRBV6-6 to TRBJ1-1; possibly TRBD1 for D (6 bases). Germline CDR1 MNHNY, CDR2 SVGAGI (reference sequence). This CDR3 spans 15 amino acids. Trimming pared 7 bases from V and 3 bases from J, leaving 18 bases between. The CDR3 loop reads CASNTGKVEDTEAFF. The CDR3 DNA reads TGTGCCAGCAATACAGGGAAAGTCGAGGACACTGAAGCTTTCTTT.

V gene TRBV3-1 (or the pseudogene TRBV3-2) combines with J gene TRBJ1-5; 7 bases are shared with TRBD1. Germline values: CDR1 LGHDT, CDR2 YNNKEL (reference sequence). V dropped 5 bases and J dropped 0; count of bases not matched to a gene: 1. The CDR3 is made up of 14 amino acids. CDR3 DNA: TGTGCCAGCAGCGACAGGGTTAGCAATCAGCCCCAGCATTTT. Translated, it gives CASSDRVSNQPQHF.

The rearrangement uses TRBV4-3 and TRBJ2-1; 7 bases align to TRBD2. Germline loops: CDR1 LGHNA, CDR2 YSLEER. V lost 0 bases and J lost 6; bases outside the gene matches: 14. The CDR3 is 18 residues long. The CDR3 region has the DNA TGCGCCAGCAGCCAAGATTTCAGTGGTGGGGTAGCGGGCAATGAGCAGTTCTTC. This sequence encodes CASSQDFSGGVAGNEQFF.

The chain employs TRBV7-9 and TRBJ1-3; D gene unclear. Trimming removed 2 bases at V and 0 bases at J, with 8 bases between. Germline V gene data show CDR1 as SEHNR and CDR2 as FQNEAQ (reference sequence). The CDR3 has 15 residues. The CDR3 bases are TGTGCCAGCAGCTTAACGGGTAGCTCTGGAAACACCATATATTTT. Its protein is CASSLTGSSGNTIYF. The full variable domain, with the rest looked up from reference TRBV7-9 and TRBJ1-3, is DTGVSQNPRHKITKRGQNVTFRCDPISEHNRLYWYRQTLGQGPEFLTYFQNEAQLEKSRLLSDRFSAERPKGSFSTLEIQRTEQGDSAMYLCASSLTGSSGNTIYFGEGSWLTVV.

V usage is TRBV10-3 and J usage is TRBJ2-1; no clear D. Germline V gene lookup returns CDR1 ENHRY and CDR2 SYGVKD. The CDR3 totals 14 residues. Trimming took off 3 bases at V and 0 bases at J, with 6 bases between the two ends. The CDR3 sequence is CAISELSSYNEQFF. The CDR3 DNA sequence: TGTGCCATCAGTGAACTTAGCTCCTACAATGAGCAGTTCTTC.